The T cell receptor beta chain under discussion was sequenced for a study of blood T cells in healthy people across ages. Each donor gave about 9.3 milliliters of peripheral blood. Concerning this clonotype: The antigen is unknown.

Deletions cut 7 bases from V and 3 bases from J, with 13 bases between. The CDR3 is made up of 13 amino acids. CDR1 is MNHEY, CDR2 SMNVEV, per germline (reference sequence). The authors ran a second PCR of roughly 6 to 12 cycles using a sample-barcoded 5' primer and a J-beta primer mix. Researchers report that a template-switch adaptor with 12 random nucleotides tagged each cDNA molecule. Using its own MiXCR run on the 5' RACE reads, TCRdb lists one record per CDR3 protein. The sample has 1.2 million to 1.5 million distinct CDR3 sequences; about 43% are singletons. Overall study results and limits: A strong correlation was seen between TCR beta diversity and naive T cell percentage.

J is TRBJ2-7 and V is TRBV27; tentatively, D is TRBD2 (7 bases). Sequencing was carried out using blood. The TCR comes from a woman younger than 35 in good health. The CDR3, as DNA: TGTGCCAGCAAGGGGGGGCTTTACTACGAGCAGTACTTC. Amino acid sequence: CASKGGLYYEQYF.